The TCR beta chain under discussion was sequenced for a study of PD-L1 blockade in urothelial cancer. Study overall: Prior regimens of chemotherapy numbered 0 to 3 per patient. Blood samples had a median of around 140,000 T cells, just under 85,000 unique TCRs, and clonality around 0.08.

Described time point: peripheral blood 6 weeks after treatment start. Patients suffered from locally advanced or metastatic urothelial carcinoma. About this clone itself: The antigen remains unidentified.

The study's findings and limits: Clonality of blood TCR below the median before treatment predicted better survival.

Method: immunoSEQ multiplex PCR; TCRdb's copy keeps in-frame clones and lacks some. The sample lists 15,000 to 20,000 clones; over 75% were seen once. This TCR was recovered from a man aged 50-60 years with urothelial cancer. Sequenced here: PBMCs, sampled around atezolizumab (anti-PD-L1) treatment.

This chain's CDR3 is CASSYPGSNQPQHF. The CDR3 DNA reads TGTGCCAGCAGTTACCCGGGTAGCAATCAGCCCCAGCATTTT. This chain uses TRBV6-6 with TRBJ1-5; D is ambiguous. V shed 2 bases and J shed 0 bases, with 5 bases lying between them. The CDR3 has 14 residues. Germline V gives CDR1 MNHNY, CDR2 SVGAGI (reference sequence).